This TCR beta chain was profiled in a study of early T cells in non-severe SARS-CoV-2 infection. At the level of the study: Sequencing used unsorted whole-blood bulk RNA, so chains lack pairing. Study results and caveats: VDJdb matches were skewed toward anti-spike CD8 T cell responses.

This clonotype was picked up a small number of times. Its antigen remains unidentified. The CDR3 consists of 14 residues. Germline V gene lookup returns CDR1 SNHLY and CDR2 FYNNEI. The TCR library protocol attached unique molecular identifiers to the individual cDNA molecules. Using its own MiXCR run on the 5' RACE reads, TCRdb lists one record per CDR3 protein. Of just over 95,000 distinct CDR3 sequences listed, 11% are singletons. Sequenced input: whole blood. V gene TRBV2 combines with J gene TRBJ1-3, with D possibly being TRBD1 (5 bases). The TCR was taken from an adult who was a healthcare worker with PCR-confirmed SARS-CoV-2 infection or an uninfected control (not recorded which). CDR3 nucleotides: TGTGCAGGGAGTCGGGGGACTTCTGGAAACACCATATATTTT. Protein: CAGSRGTSGNTIYF.